This TCR beta chain was recorded in a study of T-cell reconstitution after alpha-beta-depleted transplantation in children. Losses at the gene ends were 7 bases for V and 1 base for J; bases not matched to a gene: 9. CDR1 and CDR2 (germline): DFQATT, SNEGSKA (reference sequence). The CDR3 covers 15 residues. Library preparation (for TCRbeta) was performed with unique molecular identifiers. TCRdb re-called the PCR reads through MiXCR, storing one row per CDR3 protein. The data hold some 600,000 distinct CDR3 sequences, with roughly 17% observed a single time. This sample comprised PBMCs from the stem cell graft donor, obtained from the stem cell graft. V gene TRBV20-1 combines with J gene TRBJ2-2, with TRBD1 matching over 7 bases. The TCR sequence derives from a human donor who donated a stem cell graft to a child with acute myeloid leukemia. The CDR3 bases are TGCAGTGTCCGGCGGAGACAGGGGAACACCGGGGAGCTGTTTTTT. The encoded protein is CSVRRRQGNTGELFF.